This TCR beta chain was profiled in a study of cytomegalovirus exposure and HLA in healthy donors. Study conclusions and caveats: Prediction of most subjects' HLA-A and HLA-B alleles by TCR beta sequences was reportedly accurate.

Comment on this clone: Its target is unknown.

The CDR3 covers 13 residues. Germline values: CDR1 LNHDA, CDR2 SQIVND (reference sequence). V shed 5 bases and J shed 1 base, with 8 bases lying between them. This PCR relied on a set of 60 Vbeta primers and 13 Jbeta primers. Here immunoSEQ multiplex PCR was the method, and the copy in TCRdb shows in-frame clones only, minus some. The sample has some 170,000 clones, 82% seen once; the top ten hold approximately 11%. This TCR derives from a man aged 50-59 years in good health and CMV-seropositive. The chain links TRBV19 to TRBJ1-1; D uncertain. The sample comprised PBMCs. Written as DNA, the CDR3 is TGTGCCAGTAGTCCAACGGGGAACACTGAAGCTTTCTTT. Protein sequence: CASSPTGNTEAFF.